This T cell receptor beta chain was identified in a study of T-cell memory formation after mild COVID-19. General observations from the study: Cross-reactive memory seemingly joined, as some responding clones were found in pre-infection memory.

Germline assignment: CDR1 SEHNR and CDR2 FQNEAQ (reference sequence). V lost 3 bases to trimming and J lost 6 bases; unmatched junction nucleotides: 6. The CDR3 consists of 14 residues. A word on this clonotype: The antigen is not known.

One entry per CDR3 protein, called by TCRdb with MiXCR from the 5' RACE reads. Here the sample spans about 600,000 distinct CDR3 sequences, approximately 21% being singletons. The sequenced sample consisted of PBMCs or a T cell subset sorted from them (not recorded which). The TCR comes from an adult woman who had mild COVID-19 (a few samples of this study predate the infection). Cell type and time point are not known. The chain links TRBV7-9 to TRBJ2-7, with TRBD1 matching 9 bases. CDR3 nucleotide sequence: TGTGCCAGCAGCTTTGCGGGACAGGGAGGCGAGCAGTACTTC. Residues: CASSFAGQGGEQYF. The full variable domain, rest sourced from reference TRBV7-9 and TRBJ2-7, is DTGVSQNPRHKITKRGQNVTFRCDPISEHNRLYWYRQTLGQGPEFLTYFQNEAQLEKSRLLSDRFSAERPKGSFSTLEIQRTEQGDSAMYLCASSFAGQGGEQYFGPGTRLTVT.